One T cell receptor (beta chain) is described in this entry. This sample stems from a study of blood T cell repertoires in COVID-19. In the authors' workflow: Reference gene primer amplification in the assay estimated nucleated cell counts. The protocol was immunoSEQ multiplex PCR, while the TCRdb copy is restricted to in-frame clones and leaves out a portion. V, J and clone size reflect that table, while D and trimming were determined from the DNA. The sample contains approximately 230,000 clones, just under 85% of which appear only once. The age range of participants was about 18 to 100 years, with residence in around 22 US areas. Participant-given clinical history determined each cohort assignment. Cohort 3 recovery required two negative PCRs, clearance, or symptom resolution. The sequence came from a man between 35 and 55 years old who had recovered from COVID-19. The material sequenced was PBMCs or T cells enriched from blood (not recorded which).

CDR3 bases: TGTGCCAGCAAGGTGGGGCTAGCGGGGGGAGACAATGAGCAGTTCTTC. Its protein is CASKVGLAGGDNEQFF. This chain uses TRBV2 with TRBJ2-1; 11 bases fit TRBD2. This CDR3 contains 16 residues. Per germline, CDR1 SNHLY and CDR2 FYNNEI. The junction had 10 bases not matched to a gene; V was cut back by 7 bases and J by 5 bases.